This TCR beta chain was captured by sequencing in a study of early T cells in non-severe SARS-CoV-2 infection. Study summary: It was bulk RNA from unsorted whole blood that was sequenced, and the chains were unpaired.

Attachment of unique molecular identifiers to individual cDNA molecules was performed. TCRdb re-called the 5' RACE reads with MiXCR, one entry per CDR3 protein. The sample gives approximately 98,000 distinct CDR3 sequences, 9% to 14% of which show up once; roughly 2.9% is in the top ten. Points from the study as a whole: There was a bias toward anti-spike CD8 responses in VDJdb matching, which missed private and CD4 specificities.

V was pared by 6 bases and J by 6 bases, with 7 bases of the junction left unmatched. The CDR3 covers 13 residues. Germline CDR1 is SQVTM and CDR2 is ANQGSEA. This clonotype was seen more than once but under ten times. Its cognate antigen is unknown. Sequenced: whole blood. This clonotype was obtained from an adult who was a healthcare worker with PCR-confirmed SARS-CoV-2 infection or an uninfected control (not recorded which). The chain combines TRBV29-1 with TRBJ2-2; 7 bases are shared with TRBD1. The CDR3 DNA is TGCAGCGTCGACAGAGGGGGCCCCGGGGAGCTGTTTTTT. Its translation is CSVDRGGPGELFF.